These 2 T cell receptor beta chains originate from one sample sequenced in a study of blood T cells in healthy people across ages. A second PCR, run for about 7 to 11 cycles, used a sample-barcoded 5' primer plus a J-beta primer mix. TCRdb reprocessed the 5' RACE reads with MiXCR, giving one entry per CDR3 protein. The sample has about 680,000 distinct CDR3 sequences, approximately 50% seen once. Sequencing used blood. Every receptor here comes from a woman aged 55-69 years in good health.

This chain joins TRBV5-5 and TRBJ2-5; TRBD2 is a possible D gene (6 bases). The J call could be wrong; TRBJ2-7 is a better fit for the DNA end. The CDR3 spans 16 residues. The germline CDR1 and CDR2 sequences are SGHKS and YYEKEE (reference sequence). The CDR3 nucleotides read TGTGCCAGCAGCTCCTATACGGGACTCTCAAGGGACGAGCAGTACTTC. This translates into CASSSYTGLSRDEQYF.

The table lists this clonotype with a few counts. CDR3 nucleotide sequence: TGCAGCGTTTGCAGGGTTGCGGGCCCAGATACGCAGTATTTT. Translation: CSVCRVAGPDTQYF. The chain carries TRBV29-1 and TRBJ2-3; the D gene could be TRBD1 or TRBD2 (5 bases each). The germline CDR1 and CDR2 sequences are SQVTM and ANQGSEA. CDR3 size: 14 residues. The V and J ends lost 5 bases and 4 bases respectively, with 16 bases between them.